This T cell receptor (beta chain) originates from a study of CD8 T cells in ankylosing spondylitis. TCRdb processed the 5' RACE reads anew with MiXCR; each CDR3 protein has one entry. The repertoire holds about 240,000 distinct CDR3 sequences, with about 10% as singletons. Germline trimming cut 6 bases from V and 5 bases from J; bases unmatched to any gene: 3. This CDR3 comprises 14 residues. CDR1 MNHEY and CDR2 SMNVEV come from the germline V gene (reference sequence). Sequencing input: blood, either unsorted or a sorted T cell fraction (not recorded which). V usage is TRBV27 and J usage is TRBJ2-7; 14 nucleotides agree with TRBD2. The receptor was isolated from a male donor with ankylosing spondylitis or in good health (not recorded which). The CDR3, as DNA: TGTGCCAGCAGCGGACTAGCGGGAGGTAACGAGCAGTACTTC. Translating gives CASSGLAGGNEQYF.